These 5 T cell receptor beta chains were all obtained from the same sample, sequenced in a study of OX40 agonist ivuxolimab in advanced cancers. Profiled with immunoSEQ multiplex PCR; TCRdb holds only in-frame clones, not every one. Among some 19,000 clones, about four fifths were seen once, and the ten largest hold approximately 19%. The specimen was CD4+ or CD8+ T cells sorted from blood, collected in a trial of the OX40 agonist ivuxolimab. All receptors derive from an adult with an advanced solid tumor such as melanoma, head and neck, liver or kidney cancer.

The chain combines TRBV5-3 with TRBJ2-1; 11 bases are a match to TRBD2. TRBV5-3 is treated as an ORF (open reading frame) with a function not yet certain. This CDR3 has 18 amino acids. Trimming removed 4 bases from V and 5 bases from J; junction bases left unmatched: 14. In DNA form, the CDR3 reads TGTGCCAGAAGCCACTGGCGACCCGGGACTAGCGGTGACAATGAGCAGTTCTTC. Its protein product is CARSHWRPGTSGDNEQFF.

The chain combines TRBV4-1 with TRBJ2-5; no reliable D call. V dropped 0 bases and J dropped 3 bases, with 11 bases sitting between them. The CDR3 is 15 amino acids. CDR1 and CDR2 from the germline V gene are MGHRA and YSYEKL. CDR3: CASSQEISLEETQYF. In DNA form, the CDR3 reads TGCGCCAGCAGCCAAGAAATAAGTCTGGAAGAGACCCAGTACTTC.

The CDR3 DNA is TGTGCCAGCAGCGTAGGGGACTTAAGCGAAAAACTGTTTTTT. The encoded protein is CASSVGDLSEKLFF. J is TRBJ1-4 and V is TRBV9; TRBD1 is a possible D gene (5 bases). V lost 0 bases and J 8 bases, leaving 11 bases between the germline ends. Germline V CDR1 and CDR2: SGDLS, YYNGEE. The length of the CDR3 is 14 residues.

The chain couples TRBV11-3 to TRBJ2-7, with a tentative D call TRBD2 (6 bases). CDR3 length equals 14 residues. Trimming took 5 bases from V and 3 from J, leaving 14 bases between them. The germline CDR1 and CDR2 sequences are SGHNT and YENEEA. CDR3 loop: CASSLNRENYEQYF. CDR3 coding DNA: TGTGCCAGCAGCCTGAATCGGGAGAACTACGAGCAGTACTTC.

V and J are TRBV5-1 and TRBJ2-7; 15 bases fit TRBD2. The V gene's germline CDR1 is SGHRS and CDR2 YFSETQ. V trimming: 1 base; J trimming: 0 bases; junction bases outside the gene matches: 5. CDR3 length: 18 residues. CDR3 nucleotide sequence: TGCGCCAGCAGCTTGCCGGGACTAGCGGGGGGTAGCTCCTACGAGCAGTACTTC. It translates to CASSLPGLAGGSSYEQYF.